This T cell receptor beta chain was captured in a study of blood T cell repertoires in COVID-19. Study at large: Sample material is recorded as cDNA or gDNA derived from T cells, B-cell-depleted T cells, or PBMCs.

Those enrolled in Seattle joined during active infection and were followed longitudinally afterward. In the source study's methods: The authors estimated nucleated cell counts from reference gene primer amplification. TCRdb's table, derived via immunoSEQ multiplex PCR, lists solely in-frame clones and lacks some. V, J and clone size derive from that table, while D and trimming were established from the DNA sequence. The table records approximately 500,000 clones, about 88% of them present only once. There are 13 residues in the CDR3. Trimming shortened V by 7 bases and J by 1 base, and 10 bases separated the two germline ends. The V gene's germline CDR1 is MNHNY and CDR2 SVGAGI (reference sequence).

The chain carries TRBV6-6 and TRBJ2-5; perhaps TRBD2 as D (6 bases). The TCR originated in a woman aged 45-65 years with COVID-19, enrolled during active disease. The sample was peripheral blood. CDR3 nucleotide sequence: TGTGCCAGCATGGAGGGTTTCCAAGAGACCCAGTACTTC. As protein: CASMEGFQETQYF.